These T cell receptor beta chains were read from a single sample in a study of shared clonotypes between healthy human individuals. This table comes from immunoSEQ multiplex PCR, and its TCRdb copy is limited to in-frame clones, with some not included. In the table there are fewer than 650,000 clones, around 78% of which are singletons. The sample taken for sequencing was PBMCs. All receptors derive from a woman in her 40s in good health. Some clones in this sample may be carry-over from other donors' samples. The CDR3 runs from the conserved cysteine through the conserved F or W. The D gene is left open where the match is weak. Only part of the rows carry a size: once, few, many, or a class if the clone is expanded.

d_call: NA
clone_size: NA
v_call: TRBV7-3
j_call: TRBJ2-1
cdr3_aa: CASSKDGARNEQFF
cdr3_nt: TGTGCCAGCAGCAAGGACGGGGCGAGGAATGAGCAGTTCTTC

d_call: NA
clone_size: NA
v_call: TRBV11-3
j_call: TRBJ2-1
cdr3_aa: CASSLDGGMADEQFF
cdr3_nt: TGTGCCAGCAGCTTAGATGGAGGCATGGCTGATGAGCAGTTCTTC

d_call: NA
clone_size: NA
v_call: TRBV7-2
j_call: TRBJ1-4
cdr3_aa: CASSVGLGSEKLFF
cdr3_nt: TGTGCCAGCAGCGTGGGCCTAGGTAGTGAAAAACTGTTTTTT

d_call: NA
clone_size: once
v_call: TRBV7-9
j_call: TRBJ2-2
cdr3_aa: CASSPRDLRTGELFF
cdr3_nt: TGTGCCAGCAGCCCCCGGGACTTACGCACCGGGGAGCTGTTTTTT

d_call: NA
clone_size: NA
v_call: TRBV27
j_call: TRBJ2-7
cdr3_aa: CASSFAGPYEQYF
cdr3_nt: TGTGCCAGCAGTTTTGCGGGGCCCTACGAGCAGTACTTC

d_call: TRBD2
clone_size: NA
v_call: TRBV2
j_call: TRBJ2-5
cdr3_aa: CASSEGRDYGTQYF
cdr3_nt: TGTGCCAGCAGTGAAGGACGGGACTACGGGACCCAGTACTTC

d_call: NA
clone_size: NA
v_call: TRBV6-5
j_call: TRBJ1-3
cdr3_aa: CASRPNTGNTIYF
cdr3_nt: TGTGCCAGCAGGCCCAATACTGGAAACACCATATATTTT

d_call: TRBD1
clone_size: NA
v_call: TRBV18
j_call: TRBJ2-7
cdr3_aa: CASSRDRDYEQYF
cdr3_nt: TGTGCCAGCTCACGGGACAGAGACTACGAGCAGTACTTC

d_call: NA
clone_size: NA
v_call: TRBV18
j_call: TRBJ2-2
cdr3_aa: CASFTSPDTGELFF
cdr3_nt: TGTGCCAGCTTCACTAGTCCAGACACCGGGGAGCTGTTTTTT

d_call: NA
clone_size: once
v_call: TRBV7-9
j_call: TRBJ1-5
cdr3_aa: CASSQESGRYNQPQHF
cdr3_nt: TGCGCCAGCAGCCAAGAGTCCGGGAGATACAATCAGCCCCAGCATTTT

d_call: TRBD1
clone_size: NA
v_call: TRBV6-1
j_call: TRBJ2-7
cdr3_aa: CASSGSGTGVGEQYF
cdr3_nt: TGTGCCAGCAGTGGTTCCGGGACAGGGGTTGGAGAGCAGTACTTC

d_call: TRBD1
clone_size: NA
v_call: TRBV7-6
j_call: TRBJ1-2
cdr3_aa: CASSYSGTGLGYTF
cdr3_nt: TGTGCCAGCAGCTATTCCGGGACAGGGTTGGGCTACACCTTC

d_call: NA
clone_size: many
v_call: TRBV30
j_call: TRBJ1-1
cdr3_aa: CAWSVHVEYTEAFF
cdr3_nt: TGTGCCTGGAGTGTACACGTCGAGTACACTGAAGCTTTCTTT

d_call: NA
clone_size: once
v_call: TRBV19
j_call: TRBJ1-5
cdr3_aa: CASSSAGLSNQPQHF
cdr3_nt: TGTGCCAGTAGTTCGGCGGGCTTAAGCAATCAGCCCCAGCATTTT

d_call: TRBD1
clone_size: NA
v_call: TRBV19
j_call: TRBJ1-2
cdr3_aa: CATSDRAYGYTF
cdr3_nt: TGTGCCACTTCGGACAGGGCCTATGGCTACACCTTC

d_call: NA
clone_size: NA
v_call: TRBV6-1
j_call: TRBJ1-4
cdr3_aa: CASSEAGVTLFF
cdr3_nt: TGTGCCAGCAGTGAAGCTGGGGTGACCCTGTTTTTT